This TCR beta chain was recovered during a study of T cell changes during pregnancy in multiple sclerosis. Per germline, CDR1 SQVTM and CDR2 ANQGSEA. Deletions cut 7 bases from V and 3 bases from J, with 15 bases between. The CDR3 spans 13 residues. The table came from immunoSEQ multiplex PCR; TCRdb's copy has only in-frame clones and leaves some out. The sample carries 30,000 to 35,000 clones, approximately 90% recorded once. Comments on this clone: The sample contains more than one DNA sequence encoding this CDR3.

The TCR was taken from a female donor with multiple sclerosis, enrolled in a pregnancy study. This chain links TRBV29-1 with TRBJ1-1; weak D call: TRBD1 (6 bases). Sequenced material: CD8+ T cells from peripheral blood mononuclear cells, taken in the third trimester of pregnancy. CDR3 sequence (DNA): TGCAGCGCTGAGACGGGGGGCTACACTGAAGCTTTCTTT. This gives the protein CSAETGGYTEAFF.